These T cell receptor beta chains were read from a single sample in a study of T cells in Graves' hyperthyroidism and ophthalmopathy. TCRdb reanalysed the multiplex PCR reads using MiXCR and keeps one entry per CDR3 protein. The table has some 600,000 distinct CDR3 sequences, more than 11% seen once. The sample comprised blood. The receptors originated from a woman in her twenties or thirties with Graves' hyperthyroidism that later progressed to Graves' ophthalmopathy. CDR3s include the opening cysteine and the closing phenylalanine or tryptophan.

cdr3_length	v_call	cdr3_aa
11	TRBV18	CASSSTESYTF
16	TRBV6-4	CASSDGSFHSGNTIYF
15	TRBV15	CATSRGETSDYEQYF
14	TRBV19	CASTPGTGMGEQYF
15	TRBV2	CASSFPTGVNTEAFF
12	TRBV27	CASSDRVDGYTF
16	TRBV6-2/TRBV6-3	CASSYSTGQGSYEQYF
16	TRBV2	CASSEGWPSSLETQFF
11	TRBV6-2/TRBV6-3	CASSSPNEQYF
14	TRBV2	CASSEEVGTGEQYF